The clone carrying this T cell receptor (beta chain) has a count of ten or more. What it binds is not known. Thyroid ultrasound, orbital computed tomography, clinical symptoms, and serum thyroxine and TRAb underpinned diagnoses. PBMCs were sourced from approximately 10 ml fresh peripheral blood. Amplified TCR beta CDR3 regions derived from RNA transcripts. A set of HTBI primers served as the primers for a first-round RT-PCR of the TCR CDR3. In TCRdb, the multiplex PCR reads were re-called with MiXCR into one record per CDR3 protein. The sample lists approximately 520,000 distinct CDR3 sequences, around 22% occurring once. This CDR3 has 17 residues. Germline assignment: CDR1 MGHRA and CDR2 YSYEKL. V lost 0 bases and J 1 base, leaving 16 bases between the germline ends. The sample comes from a study of T cells in Graves' hyperthyroidism and ophthalmopathy. The study, taken as a whole, reports: Ophthalmopathy was separated from stable hyperthyroidism by a 13 V-J model.

Sequencing was carried out using blood. The V gene is TRBV4-1, the J gene TRBJ2-7, with a tentative D call TRBD1 (5 bases). This clonotype was obtained from a woman aged 25-40 years with Graves' ophthalmopathy. This chain's CDR3 is CASSQDSFRAASYEQYF. Here the CDR3 DNA reads TGCGCCAGCAGCCAAGATAGCTTCAGGGCGGCGTCCTACGAGCAGTACTTC.